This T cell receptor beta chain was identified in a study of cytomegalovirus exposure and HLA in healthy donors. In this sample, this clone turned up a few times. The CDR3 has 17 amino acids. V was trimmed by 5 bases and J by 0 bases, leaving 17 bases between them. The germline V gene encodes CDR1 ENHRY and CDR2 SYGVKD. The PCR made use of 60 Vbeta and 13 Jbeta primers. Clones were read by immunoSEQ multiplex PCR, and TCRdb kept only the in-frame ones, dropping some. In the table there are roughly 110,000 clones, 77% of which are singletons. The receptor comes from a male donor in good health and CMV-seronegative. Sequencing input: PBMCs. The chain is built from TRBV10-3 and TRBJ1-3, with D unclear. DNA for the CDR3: TGTGCCATCAGTCGCAAAGGAGGTAAAGACTCTGGAAACACCATATATTTT. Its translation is CAISRKGGKDSGNTIYF.